Below, 5 T cell receptor beta chains from the same sample are listed, as sequenced in a study of OX40 agonist ivuxolimab in advanced cancers. Profiling relied on immunoSEQ multiplex PCR, and the TCRdb table lists in-frame clones only, not all of them. The sample yields under 25,000 clones, about three quarters seen once. The sequencing used CD4+ or CD8+ T cells sorted from blood, collected in a trial of the OX40 agonist ivuxolimab. The receptors shown here come from an adult with an advanced solid tumor such as melanoma, head and neck, liver or kidney cancer.

This clone was counted a few times. The chain joins TRBV7-6 to TRBJ1-2, with D tentatively TRBD1 (6 bases). From germline, CDR1 is SGHVS and CDR2 FNYEAQ. CDR3 size: 14 residues. Trimming shortened V by 8 bases and J by 4 bases, and 17 bases separated the two germline ends. The CDR3: CASANIGGLYGYTF. The CDR3 DNA sequence: TGTGCCAGCGCAAACATTGGGGGGCTCTATGGCTACACCTTC.

The chain has TRBV19 and TRBJ1-2, with D possibly being TRBD1 (6 bases). V shed 5 bases and J shed 6 bases, with 10 bases lying between them. CDR1 is LNHDA and CDR2 is SQIVND in the germline V gene (reference sequence). There are 12 residues in the CDR3. The CDR3 loop reads CASSLGADGYTF. CDR3 bases: TGTGCCAGTAGTTTGGGGGCCGATGGCTACACCTTC.

The chain carries TRBV10-3 and TRBJ2-3; 12 nucleotides match TRBD2. The CDR3 contains 17 residues. V lost 4 bases to trimming and J lost 0 bases; unmatched junction nucleotides: 5. In germline, CDR1 is ENHRY, CDR2 SYGVKD. The chain's CDR3 is CAISVEGLAGSTDTQYF. In DNA, the CDR3 is TGTGCCATCAGTGTCGAGGGACTAGCGGGTAGCACAGATACGCAGTATTTT.

V usage is TRBV5-6 and J usage is TRBJ2-2; 8 nucleotides align to TRBD1. CDR3 length equals 15 residues. V lost 4 bases and J lost 2; bases outside the gene matches: 4. The germline V gene has CDR1 SGHDT and CDR2 YYEEEE. The CDR3 spells CASSRDRGNTGELFF. The CDR3 nucleotides are TGTGCCAGCAGCCGTGACAGGGGTAACACCGGGGAGCTGTTTTTT.

The chain carries TRBV6-6 and TRBJ2-5; TRBD2 aligns across 7 bases. The CDR3 runs to 13 residues. V lost 4 bases and J lost 5; bases outside the gene matches: 4. CDR1 MNHNY and CDR2 SVGAGI come from the germline V gene (reference sequence). The CDR3: CASSFGGWETQYF. DNA of the CDR3: TGTGCCAGCAGTTTCGGGGGGTGGGAGACCCAGTACTTC.